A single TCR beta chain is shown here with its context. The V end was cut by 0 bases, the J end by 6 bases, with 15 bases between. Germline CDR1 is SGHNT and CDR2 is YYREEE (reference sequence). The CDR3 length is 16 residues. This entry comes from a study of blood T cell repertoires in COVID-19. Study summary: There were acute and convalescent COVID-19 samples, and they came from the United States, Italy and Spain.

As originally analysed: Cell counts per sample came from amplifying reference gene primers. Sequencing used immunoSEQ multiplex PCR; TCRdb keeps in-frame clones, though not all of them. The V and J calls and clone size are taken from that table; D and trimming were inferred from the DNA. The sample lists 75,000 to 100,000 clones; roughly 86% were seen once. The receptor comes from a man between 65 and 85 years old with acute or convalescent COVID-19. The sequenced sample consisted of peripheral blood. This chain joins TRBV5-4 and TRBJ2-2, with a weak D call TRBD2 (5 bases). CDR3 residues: CASSLEVRAAAGELFF. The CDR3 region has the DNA TGTGCCAGCAGCTTGGAAGTTCGAGCGGCCGCCGGGGAGCTGTTTTTT. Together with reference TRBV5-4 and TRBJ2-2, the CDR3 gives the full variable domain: ETGVTQSPTHLIKTRGQQVTLRCSSQSGHNTVSWYQQALGQGPQFIFQYYREEENGRGNFPPRFSGLQFPNYSSELNVNALELDDSALYLCASSLEVRAAAGELFFGEGSRLTVL.